These 4 T cell receptor beta chains were all obtained from the same sample, sequenced in a study of monozygotic twins with inflammatory bowel disease. Each CDR3 protein gets one entry in TCRdb, which reprocessed the 5' RACE reads and gives no DNA. This sample carries over 130,000 distinct CDR3 sequences, with 2.4% going to the ten biggest clones. The material sequenced was blood. These receptors were taken from a human donor with ulcerative colitis or Crohn's disease, or a healthy co-twin of an affected twin (not recorded which).

This chain uses TRBV18 with TRBJ1-4; TCRdb's assignment of TRBD1 cannot be checked, as there is no DNA. Germline V CDR1 and CDR2: KGHSH, LQKENI. The CDR3 length is 15 residues. The CDR3 sequence: CASSPSGLRGEKLFF.

The rearrangement links TRBV7-2 to TRBJ2-7; there is no DNA to check the TCRdb D call of TRBD1. The CDR3 is made up of 13 amino acids. From germline, CDR1 is SGHTA and CDR2 FQGNSA. The CDR3 spells CASSSGTGNEQYF.

The V and J genes are TRBV7-6 and TRBJ2-3; TCRdb's D gene call, TRBD2, goes unchecked for lack of DNA. The CDR3 length is 16 residues. Germline CDR1 reads SGHVS; CDR2 reads FNYEAQ. CDR3 residues: CASSLARSGGTDTQYF.

The V gene is TRBV20-1, the J gene TRBJ1-2; TCRdb proposes TRBD1, but this gene call is untestable without DNA. CDR1 and CDR2 (germline): DFQATT, SNEGSKA (reference sequence). CDR3 size: 13 residues. The CDR3 sequence is CSARDDRHYGYTF.